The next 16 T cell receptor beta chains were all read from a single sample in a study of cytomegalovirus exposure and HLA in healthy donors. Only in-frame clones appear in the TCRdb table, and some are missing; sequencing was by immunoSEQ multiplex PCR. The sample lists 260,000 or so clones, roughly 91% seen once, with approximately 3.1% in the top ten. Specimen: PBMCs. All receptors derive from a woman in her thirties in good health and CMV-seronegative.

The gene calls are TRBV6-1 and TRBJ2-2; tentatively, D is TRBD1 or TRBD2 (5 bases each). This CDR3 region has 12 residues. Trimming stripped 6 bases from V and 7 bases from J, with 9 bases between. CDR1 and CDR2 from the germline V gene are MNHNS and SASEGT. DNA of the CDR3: TGTGCCAGCAGGGTGGGGGACGGGGAGCTGTTTTTT. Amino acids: CASRVGDGELFF.

The CDR3 region has the DNA TGCGCCAGCAGCCACGACGGACTAGCGGGAGGGGCCGGGGAGCTGTTTTTT. Protein product: CASSHDGLAGGAGELFF. The chain carries TRBV4-1 and TRBJ2-2, with TRBD2 matching over 15 bases. The CDR3 sequence is 17 residues long. CDR1 MGHRA and CDR2 YSYEKL come from the germline V gene. Trimming removed 3 bases from V and 6 bases from J; junction bases left unmatched: 5.

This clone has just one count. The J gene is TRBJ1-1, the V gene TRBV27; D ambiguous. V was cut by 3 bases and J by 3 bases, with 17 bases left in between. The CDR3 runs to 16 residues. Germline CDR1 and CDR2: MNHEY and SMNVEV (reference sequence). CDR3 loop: CASSFPGPRKDTEAFF. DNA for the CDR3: TGTGCCAGCAGTTTTCCGGGCCCCCGAAAGGACACTGAAGCTTTCTTT.

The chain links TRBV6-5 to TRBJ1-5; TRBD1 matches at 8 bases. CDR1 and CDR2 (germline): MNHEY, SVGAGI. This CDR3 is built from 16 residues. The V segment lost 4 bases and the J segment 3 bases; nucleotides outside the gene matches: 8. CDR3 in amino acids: CASSSTGTGVNQPQHF. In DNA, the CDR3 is TGTGCCAGCAGTTCTACCGGGACAGGAGTCAATCAGCCCCAGCATTTT.

CDR3 nucleotides: TGTGCCACCAGCACGGGACTCGCTCCAAGGGCCCAGTACTTC. Amino acids: CATSTGLAPRAQYF. The V call is TRBV15, the J call TRBJ2-5; D is possibly TRBD2 (6 bases). Germline V gene lookup returns CDR1 LNHNV and CDR2 YYDKDF (reference sequence). The ends were cut back, 4 bases at V and 9 bases at J, with 18 bases in the middle. This CDR3 spans 14 amino acids.

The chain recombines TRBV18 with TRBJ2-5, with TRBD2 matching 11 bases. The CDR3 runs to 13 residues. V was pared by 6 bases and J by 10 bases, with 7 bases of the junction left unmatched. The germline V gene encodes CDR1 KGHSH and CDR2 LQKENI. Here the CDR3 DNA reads TGTGCCAGCTCGGACCGACTAGCGGGACGCCAGTACTTC. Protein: CASSDRLAGRQYF.

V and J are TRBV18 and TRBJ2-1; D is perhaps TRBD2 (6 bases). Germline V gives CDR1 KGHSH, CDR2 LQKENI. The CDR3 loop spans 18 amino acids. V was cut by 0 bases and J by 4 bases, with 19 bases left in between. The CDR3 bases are TGTGCCAGCTCACCACCCTACTTTAGCGGAAAAGAGTACAATGAGCAGTTCTTC. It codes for CASSPPYFSGKEYNEQFF.

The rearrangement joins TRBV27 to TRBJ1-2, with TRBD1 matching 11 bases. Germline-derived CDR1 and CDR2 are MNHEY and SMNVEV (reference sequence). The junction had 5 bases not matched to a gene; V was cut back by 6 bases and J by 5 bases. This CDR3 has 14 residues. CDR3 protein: CASSPDRGRYGYTF. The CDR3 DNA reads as TGTGCCAGCAGCCCGGACAGGGGGCGTTATGGCTACACCTTC.

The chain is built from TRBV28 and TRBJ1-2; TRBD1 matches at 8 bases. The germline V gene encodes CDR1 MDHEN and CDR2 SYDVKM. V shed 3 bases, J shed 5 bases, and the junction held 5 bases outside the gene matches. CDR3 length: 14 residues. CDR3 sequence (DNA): TGTGCCAGCAGTTTCCCGGACAGGGATTATGGCTACACCTTC. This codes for CASSFPDRDYGYTF.

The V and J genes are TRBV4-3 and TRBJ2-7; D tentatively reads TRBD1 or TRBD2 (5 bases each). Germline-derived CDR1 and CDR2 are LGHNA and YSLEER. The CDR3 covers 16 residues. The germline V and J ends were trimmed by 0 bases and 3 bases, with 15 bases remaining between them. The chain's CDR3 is CASSQDWQGAFYEQYF. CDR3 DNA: TGCGCCAGCAGCCAAGATTGGCAGGGAGCCTTCTACGAGCAGTACTTC.

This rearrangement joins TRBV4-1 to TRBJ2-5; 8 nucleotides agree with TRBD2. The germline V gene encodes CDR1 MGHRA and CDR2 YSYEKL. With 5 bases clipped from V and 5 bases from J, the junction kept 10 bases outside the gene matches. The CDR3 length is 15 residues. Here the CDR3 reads CASSSIAGFAETQYF. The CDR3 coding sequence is TGCGCCAGCAGCTCGATAGCGGGATTTGCGGAGACCCAGTACTTC.

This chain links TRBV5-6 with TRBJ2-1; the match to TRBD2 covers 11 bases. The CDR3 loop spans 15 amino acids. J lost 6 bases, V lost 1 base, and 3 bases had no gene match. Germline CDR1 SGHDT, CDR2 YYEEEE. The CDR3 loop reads CASSLNLAGGNEQFF. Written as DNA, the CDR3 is TGTGCCAGCAGCTTGAACCTAGCGGGAGGCAATGAGCAGTTCTTC.

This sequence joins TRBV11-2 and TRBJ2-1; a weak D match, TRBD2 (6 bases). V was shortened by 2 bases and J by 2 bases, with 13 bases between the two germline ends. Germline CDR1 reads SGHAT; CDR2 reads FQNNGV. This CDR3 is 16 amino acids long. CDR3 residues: CASSLWRGGTYNEQFF. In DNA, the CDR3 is TGTGCCAGCAGCTTATGGAGGGGCGGTACCTACAATGAGCAGTTCTTC.

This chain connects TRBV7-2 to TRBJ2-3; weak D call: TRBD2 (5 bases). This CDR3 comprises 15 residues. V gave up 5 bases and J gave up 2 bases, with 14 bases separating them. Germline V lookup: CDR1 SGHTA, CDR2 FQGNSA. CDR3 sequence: CASSPAGRNTDTQYF. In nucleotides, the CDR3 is TGTGCCAGCAGCCCTGCGGGCCGGAACACAGATACGCAGTATTTT.

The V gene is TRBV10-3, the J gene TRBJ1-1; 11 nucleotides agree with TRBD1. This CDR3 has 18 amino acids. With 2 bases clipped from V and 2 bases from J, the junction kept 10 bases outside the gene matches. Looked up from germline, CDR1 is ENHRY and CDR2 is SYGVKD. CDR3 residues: CAISELRTGGAGNTEAFF. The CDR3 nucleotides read TGTGCCATCAGTGAGCTCAGGACAGGGGGCGCCGGCAACACTGAAGCTTTCTTT.

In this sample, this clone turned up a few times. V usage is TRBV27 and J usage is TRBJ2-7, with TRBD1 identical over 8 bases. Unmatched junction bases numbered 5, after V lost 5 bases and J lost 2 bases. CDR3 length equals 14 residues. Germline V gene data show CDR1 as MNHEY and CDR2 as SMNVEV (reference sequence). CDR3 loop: CASSIGQGPYEQYF. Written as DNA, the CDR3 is TGTGCCAGCAGTATAGGACAGGGACCCTACGAGCAGTACTTC.